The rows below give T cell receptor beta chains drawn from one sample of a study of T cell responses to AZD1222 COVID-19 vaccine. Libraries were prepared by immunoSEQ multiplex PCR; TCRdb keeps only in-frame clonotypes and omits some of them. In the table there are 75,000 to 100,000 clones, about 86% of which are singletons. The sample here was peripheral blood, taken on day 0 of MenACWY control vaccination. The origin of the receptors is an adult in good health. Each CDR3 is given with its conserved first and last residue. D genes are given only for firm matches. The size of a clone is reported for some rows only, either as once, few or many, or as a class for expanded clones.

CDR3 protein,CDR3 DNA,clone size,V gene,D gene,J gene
CASSPDRVSEKLFF,TGTGCCAGCAGTCCAGACAGGGTTTCTGAAAAACTGTTTTTT,once,TRBV6-5,TRBD1,TRBJ1-4
CASSYSLGGNGYTF,TGTGCCAGCAGTTACAGTTTGGGGGGTAATGGCTACACCTTC,NA,TRBV6-5,NA,TRBJ1-2
CASSELAGADTQYF,TGTGCCAGCAGTGAACTAGCGGGGGCAGATACGCAGTATTTT,few,TRBV6-4,TRBD2,TRBJ2-3
CASSLAVTYGYTF,TGTGCCAGTAGTCTTGCAGTCACCTATGGCTACACCTTC,NA,TRBV19,NA,TRBJ1-2
CASSLRGDTGRRMNTEAMNTEAFF,TGTGCCAGCAGCTTAAGGGGTGATACAGGGCGAAGGATGAACACTGAAGCCATGAACACTGAAGCTTTCTTT,NA,TRBV7-3,NA,TRBJ1-1
CASSSRVRLIAKNIQYF,TGTGCCAGCAGCTCCAGGGTCCGGCTTATAGCCAAAAACATTCAGTACTTC,NA,TRBV7-6,NA,TRBJ2-4
CASSPANEKLFF,TGTGCCAGCTCGCCAGCCAATGAAAAACTGTTTTTT,NA,TRBV2,NA,TRBJ1-4
CASSVGRISGNTIYF,TGTGCCAGCAGCGTCGGCCGGATCTCTGGAAACACCATATATTTT,NA,TRBV9,NA,TRBJ1-3
CASGRGQGSTDTQYF,TGTGCTAGTGGTAGGGGACAGGGAAGCACAGATACGCAGTATTTT,NA,TRBV12-5,TRBD1,TRBJ2-3
CASSLYAIQETQYF,TGTGCCAGCAGCTTGTATGCCATCCAAGAGACCCAGTACTTC,NA,TRBV5-4,NA,TRBJ2-5
CASSIELGRPGELFF,TGTGCCAGTAGTATAGAACTGGGGCGTCCCGGGGAGCTGTTTTTT,NA,TRBV19,NA,TRBJ2-2
CASSLRQGGYNEQFF,TGTGCCAGCAGTCTGAGACAGGGCGGGTACAATGAGCAGTTCTTC,few,TRBV27,TRBD1,TRBJ2-1
CASSLEPNYGYTF,TGTGCCAGCAGCTTAGAACCTAACTATGGCTACACCTTC,once,TRBV7-2,NA,TRBJ1-2
CASSPDTIQPQHF,TGTGCCAGCAGCCCAGACACTATTCAGCCCCAGCATTTT,NA,TRBV3-1/TRBV3-2,NA,TRBJ1-5
CASSPTARGDTEAFF,TGTGCCAGCTCACCTACCGCGAGGGGGGACACTGAAGCTTTCTTT,few,TRBV18,NA,TRBJ1-1
CASRSQGAQETQYF,TGTGCCAGTAGATCACAGGGGGCCCAAGAGACCCAGTACTTC,NA,TRBV19,TRBD1,TRBJ2-5
CASSSSATTWNYGYTF,TGTGCCAGCAGCTCCTCCGCCACAACCTGGAACTATGGCTACACCTTC,NA,TRBV7-8,NA,TRBJ1-2
CASSLDGVSGNTIYF,TGTGCCAGCAGCCTGGACGGGGTCTCTGGAAACACCATATATTTT,NA,TRBV7-2,NA,TRBJ1-3
CASTHSLGQSGNTIYF,TGTGCCAGTACCCATAGCCTCGGACAATCTGGAAACACCATATATTTT,NA,TRBV19,NA,TRBJ1-3
CASSIDRQTSYEQYF,TGTGCCAGTAGTATAGATCGACAGACCTCCTACGAGCAGTACTTC,many,TRBV19,NA,TRBJ2-7
CASRGQVYSGNTIYF,TGTGCCAGCAGGGGACAGGTGTACTCTGGAAACACCATATATTTT,NA,TRBV6-5,TRBD1,TRBJ1-3
CSVDRSSTDTQYF,TGCAGCGTTGACCGCTCAAGCACAGATACGCAGTATTTT,NA,TRBV29-1,NA,TRBJ2-3
CASSLGQRDSGNTIYF,TGTGCCAGCAGCTTGGGACAGCGAGACTCTGGAAACACCATATATTTT,NA,TRBV5-6,NA,TRBJ1-3
CASSPTGTTNYGYTF,TGTGCCAGCAGCCCTACCGGGACAACTAACTATGGCTACACCTTC,NA,TRBV7-9,NA,TRBJ1-2
CASTPFLGQGLYEQYF,TGCGCCAGCACTCCATTTCTGGGACAGGGGCTCTACGAGCAGTACTTC,NA,TRBV4-1,TRBD1,TRBJ2-7
CAISDEGRETNEKLFF,TGTGCCATCAGTGACGAGGGCAGGGAGACTAATGAAAAACTGTTTTTT,NA,TRBV10-3,NA,TRBJ1-4
CASSEAGRAGKAFF,TGTGCCAGCAGTGAAGCGGGCAGGGCAGGGAAAGCTTTCTTT,few,TRBV2,NA,TRBJ1-1
CASKLTGTSNQPQHF,TGTGCCAGTAAGTTAACAGGTACCAGCAATCAGCCCCAGCATTTT,NA,TRBV19,NA,TRBJ1-5
CASSLDRAVPNSPLHF,TGCGCCAGCAGCTTGGATAGGGCAGTCCCTAATTCACCCCTCCACTTT,NA,TRBV5-1,NA,TRBJ1-6
CASSDSSGGKSGANVLTF,TGTGCCAGCAGTGATTCTAGCGGGGGCAAATCTGGGGCCAACGTCCTGACTTTC,NA,TRBV25-1,TRBD2,TRBJ2-6
CASSRDRGRDEKLFF,TGTGCCAGCTCACGAGACAGGGGGAGAGATGAAAAACTGTTTTTT,NA,TRBV18,TRBD1,TRBJ1-4
CATADTDRASNQPQHF,TGTGCCACCGCTGACACCGACAGGGCGAGCAATCAGCCCCAGCATTTT,NA,TRBV10-3,TRBD1,TRBJ1-5
CASSLQENTEAFF,TGTGCCAGCAGCTTACAGGAGAACACTGAAGCTTTCTTT,NA,TRBV7-6,NA,TRBJ1-1
CASRDGANNEKLFF,TGTGCCAGCAGGGACGGGGCAAATAATGAAAAACTGTTTTTT,NA,TRBV2,NA,TRBJ1-4
CASSDSVQGRSNEQFF,TGTGCCAGCAGTGACTCAGTACAGGGACGGAGCAATGAGCAGTTCTTC,NA,TRBV6-4,NA,TRBJ2-1
CASSVQLAANEQFF,TGTGCCAGCAGTGTACAACTAGCAGCCAATGAGCAGTTCTTC,NA,TRBV28,NA,TRBJ2-1
CASSQSRVNYGYTF,TGTGCCAGCAGCCAATCTCGGGTTAACTATGGCTACACCTTC,NA,TRBV16,NA,TRBJ1-2
CASSPGNSGNTIYF,TGCGCCAGCAGCCCGGGTAACTCTGGAAACACCATATATTTT,NA,TRBV5-1,NA,TRBJ1-3
CASSLTSGGAEETQYF,TGTGCCAGCAGCCTGACTAGCGGGGGGGCTGAGGAGACCCAGTACTTC,NA,TRBV4-2,TRBD2,TRBJ2-5
CASSDLVANNQPQHF,TGTGCCAGCAGTGATTTAGTTGCCAACAATCAGCCCCAGCATTTT,NA,TRBV2,NA,TRBJ1-5
CASSPQGASTDTQYF,TGTGCCAGCAGCCCGCAGGGGGCTAGCACAGATACGCAGTATTTT,NA,TRBV5-4,TRBD1,TRBJ2-3
CSASYTSNTEAFF,TGCAGTGCTAGTTACACCTCGAACACTGAAGCTTTCTTT,once,TRBV20-1,NA,TRBJ1-1
CASSQEGNRGNAEAFF,TGCGCCAGCAGCCAAGAGGGGAACAGGGGGAATGCTGAAGCTTTCTTT,NA,TRBV4-1,TRBD1,TRBJ1-1